Below are 30 T cell receptor beta chains sequenced from a single sample in a study of blood T cells in healthy people across ages. PCR was performed a second time for about 7 to 12 cycles using a sample-barcoded 5' primer and a J-beta primer mix. TCRdb redid the calling of the 5' RACE reads with MiXCR, one entry per CDR3 protein. Among approximately 810,000 distinct CDR3 sequences listed, around 36% were seen once. The sequenced material came from blood. These receptors all stem from a man between 18 and 35 years old in good health.

There are many counts of this clonotype. This sequence joins TRBV12-3 or TRBV12-4 and TRBJ1-4; D not resolved. The germline V and J ends were trimmed by 2 bases and 3 bases, with 10 bases remaining between them. The length of the CDR3 is 15 residues. The CDR3 region is CASSLSSGSNEKLFF. CDR3 bases: TGTGCCAGCAGTTTATCGAGCGGATCTAATGAAAAACTGTTTTTT.

This clonotype was seen repeatedly, ten times or more. The chain uses TRBV20-1 and TRBJ1-2; D not resolved. CDR1 and CDR2 from the germline V gene are DFQATT and SNEGSKA (reference sequence). The CDR3 consists of 14 residues. Trimming took 1 base from V and 5 from J, leaving 14 bases between them. The CDR3 region is CSARVQDKAYGYTF. CDR3 DNA: TGCAGTGCTAGAGTCCAAGACAAAGCGTATGGCTACACCTTC.

The chain employs TRBV18 and TRBJ2-1; D may correspond to TRBD1 or TRBD2 (5 bases each). Germline values: CDR1 KGHSH, CDR2 LQKENI. The CDR3 is made up of 15 amino acids. The ends were cut back, 5 bases at V and 8 bases at J, with 19 bases in the middle. The chain's CDR3 is CASSSAGTGAYEQFF. The DNA for the CDR3 is TGTGCCAGCTCATCCGCCGGGACCGGAGCCTATGAGCAGTTCTTC.

This clonotype appeared a few times. The chain employs TRBV5-1 and TRBJ1-1, with D possibly TRBD1 on 6 matching bases. The CDR3 runs to 16 residues. With 4 bases removed from V and 0 bases from J, the gap between germline ends came to 16 bases. Germline-derived CDR1 and CDR2 are SGHRS and YFSETQ. DNA of the CDR3: TGCGCCAGCAGCGCGGCCCCGGACAGAATGAACACTGAAGCTTTCTTT. Amino acid sequence: CASSAAPDRMNTEAFF.

As regards this clonotype: A clone one base away is much larger, so this may be a read error. V usage is TRBV2 and J usage is TRBJ2-3; maybe TRBD2 (5 bases). The CDR3 is made up of 14 amino acids. From germline, CDR1 is SNHLY and CDR2 FYNNEI. CDR3 protein: CASRREASTDMQYF. The DNA for the CDR3 is TGTGCCAGCAGAAGAGAAGCTAGCACAGATATGCAGTATTTT.

The genes are TRBV12-3 or TRBV12-4 and TRBJ2-4, with 10 bases that match TRBD2. The CDR3 is made up of 16 amino acids. V trimming: 4 bases; J trimming: 6 bases; junction bases outside the gene matches: 9. The CDR3, as DNA: TGTGCCAGCAGTTCCTATAGCGGGGGGACGGGAAACATTCAGTACTTC. Translated, it gives CASSSYSGGTGNIQYF.

The chain has TRBV5-1 and TRBJ2-5; the D gene is possibly TRBD1 (6 bases). The V end lost 4 bases, the J end lost 4 bases, and 14 bases lay between the germline ends. The CDR3 totals 14 residues. In germline, CDR1 is SGHRS, CDR2 YFSETQ. CDR3 nucleotide sequence: TGCGCCAGCAGCGTTAGGGGGACACTAGAGACCCAGTACTTC. It encodes CASSVRGTLETQYF.

The chain carries TRBV5-1 and TRBJ2-1, with 7 positions matching TRBD1. CDR1 and CDR2 (germline): SGHRS, YFSETQ. This CDR3 region has 17 residues. With 0 bases clipped from V and 0 bases from J, the junction kept 6 bases outside the gene matches. CDR3 nucleotide sequence: TGCGCCAGCAGCTTGGAGGGGGCCCCGAGCTCCTACAATGAGCAGTTCTTC. As protein: CASSLEGAPSSYNEQFF.

The chain uses TRBV4-3 and TRBJ2-1; D is ambiguous. The V end was cut by 0 bases, the J end by 3 bases, with 9 bases between. Per the germline V gene, CDR1 is LGHNA and CDR2 is YSLEER. The CDR3 totals 15 residues. The CDR3 here is CASSQEYRVYNEQFF. The CDR3, as DNA: TGCGCCAGCAGCCAAGAGTATAGGGTCTACAATGAGCAGTTCTTC.

This clonotype was detected only a few times. This sequence joins TRBV5-1 and TRBJ1-2; 7 bases are shared with TRBD1. V shed 3 bases and J 0 bases; nucleotides not matched to a gene: 8. Germline values: CDR1 SGHRS, CDR2 YFSETQ. The CDR3 is made up of 16 amino acids. The CDR3 loop is CASSSSRDRANYGYTF. In nucleotides, the CDR3 is TGCGCCAGCAGCTCCTCCCGGGACAGAGCTAACTATGGCTACACCTTC. Full variable domain (remainder filled in from reference TRBV5-1 and TRBJ1-2): KAGVTQTPRYLIKTRGQQVTLSCSPISGHRSVSWYQQTPGQGLQFLFEYFSETQRNKGNFPGRFSGRQFSNSRSEMNVSTLELGDSALYLCASSSSRDRANYGYTFGSGTRLTVV.

The V and J genes are TRBV7-2 and TRBJ2-1, with D tentatively TRBD2 (5 bases). The tail of the sequence fits TRBJ2-7 better, so the J call may be wrong. Germline loops: CDR1 SGHTA, CDR2 FQGNSA. The CDR3 consists of 15 residues. The CDR3, as DNA: TGTGCCAGCCGCCGGACTCAAAGCTCCTACAATGAGCAGTACTTC. It encodes CASRRTQSSYNEQYF.

This clonotype was counted at least ten times. The chain couples TRBV29-1 to TRBJ2-3, with D tentatively TRBD2 (5 bases). The CDR3 sequence is 13 residues long. The germline V and J ends were trimmed by 4 bases and 3 bases, with 11 bases remaining between them. The germline gives CDR1 SQVTM, CDR2 ANQGSEA. The CDR3 bases are TGCAGCGTTGTTTTAGCGTTGACAGATACGCAGTATTTT. Translation: CSVVLALTDTQYF.

The chain joins TRBV29-1 to TRBJ1-1, with a tentative D call TRBD1 (5 bases). Germline V gene sequence: CDR1 SQVTM, CDR2 ANQGSEA. The CDR3 length is 11 residues. The ends were cut back, 8 bases at V and 10 bases at J, with 17 bases in the middle. The CDR3 is CSSRDLHGAFF. DNA for the CDR3: TGCAGCTCTAGGGACCTCCACGGAGCTTTCTTT.

This clonotype was seen only once. This sequence joins TRBV27 and TRBJ2-5, with D uncertain. The J call could be wrong; TRBJ2-4 is a better fit for the DNA end. Per germline, CDR1 MNHEY and CDR2 SMNVEV (reference sequence). The CDR3 covers 13 residues. The CDR3 reads CASSLPNSNIQYF. Here the CDR3 DNA reads TGTGCCAGCAGTCTACCTAACTCGAACATTCAGTACTTC.

This clonotype showed up many times. The CDR3 nucleotides are TGTGCCATCAGGTGGGGGACAGGGTCGTCATATGAGCAGTTCTTC. Its protein product is CAIRWGTGSSYEQFF. The chain carries TRBV10-3 and TRBJ2-1; the match to TRBD1 covers 9 bases. V was clipped by 6 bases and J by 8 bases; unmatched bases: 11. Germline V gives CDR1 ENHRY, CDR2 SYGVKD. The CDR3 covers 15 residues.

This clonotype was detected only a few times. The gene calls are TRBV7-2 and TRBJ2-7, with a possible D match to TRBD1 (7 bases). The CDR3 sequence is 14 residues long. The V and J ends lost 3 bases and 6 bases respectively, with 15 bases between them. From germline, CDR1 is SGHTA and CDR2 FQGNSA. CDR3 DNA sequence: TGTGCCAGCAGCTTCATCGACAGGGAGGCCGAGCAGTACTTC. Translated: CASSFIDREAEQYF.

This clonotype was recorded a few times. This chain uses TRBV6-6 with TRBJ2-1; D is perhaps TRBD1 (6 bases). Germline CDR1 MNHNY, CDR2 SVGAGI (reference sequence). CDR3 length equals 14 residues. The V end lost 7 bases, the J end lost 7 bases, and 17 bases lay between the germline ends. CDR3 loop: CASMFRGIRNEQFF. The CDR3, as DNA: TGTGCCAGCATGTTTAGGGGGATAAGAAATGAGCAGTTCTTC.

The rearrangement uses TRBV7-2 and TRBJ1-2, with D hard to call. There are 13 residues in the CDR3. Trimming took off 5 bases at V and 7 bases at J, with 14 bases between the two ends. Germline CDR1 reads SGHTA; CDR2 reads FQGNSA. CDR3 amino acids: CASSPPSGCGYTF. The CDR3 bases are TGTGCCAGCAGCCCTCCGTCGGGCTGTGGCTACACCTTC.

The chain combines TRBV4-2 with TRBJ2-7; 13 bases map to TRBD2. The germline gives CDR1 LGHNA, CDR2 YNFKEQ. This CDR3 is built from 16 residues. V gave up 1 base and J gave up 7 bases; unmatched junction bases: 7. The CDR3 loop reads CASSQGTSGGGYEQYF. The CDR3, as DNA: TGTGCCAGCAGCCAAGGGACTAGCGGGGGTGGCTATGAGCAGTACTTC.

The rearrangement links TRBV12-3 or TRBV12-4 to TRBJ2-4, with D maybe TRBD2 (5 bases). The CDR3 contains 14 residues. V lost 2 bases and J 13 bases, leaving 18 bases between the germline ends. DNA of the CDR3: TGTGCCAGCAGTTTACTCAGTGAGGGCAATGAGCAGTACTTC. Encoded protein: CASSLLSEGNEQYF.

As regards this clonotype: This may be a read error: a much more frequent sequence differs by one nucleotide. The gene calls are TRBV25-1 and TRBJ2-5; D may be TRBD1 (6 bases). This CDR3 has 14 residues. Germline assignment: CDR1 MGHDK and CDR2 SYGVNS. V was cut by 3 bases and J by 5 bases, with 13 bases left in between. The CDR3 sequence is CASSEWDIMETQYF. The CDR3 bases are TGTGCCAGCAGTGAGTGGGACATTATGGAGACCCAGTACTTC.

This sequence joins TRBV4-3 and TRBJ2-3, with TRBD1 matching over 7 bases. Germline V gene sequence: CDR1 LGHNA, CDR2 YSLEER. J lost 1 base, V lost 6 bases, and 7 bases had no gene match. The CDR3 has 15 residues. CDR3 region: CASSREGARTDTQYF. Here the CDR3 DNA reads TGCGCCAGCAGTAGAGAGGGGGCGCGCACAGATACGCAGTATTTT.

J is TRBJ1-2 and V is TRBV20-1; D remains ambiguous. Germline V gene data show CDR1 as DFQATT and CDR2 as SNEGSKA (reference sequence). Deletions cut 2 bases from V and 7 bases from J, with 11 bases between. The CDR3 runs 12 residues. The CDR3 sequence is CSARPAAGGYTF. The CDR3 DNA reads TGCAGTGCTAGACCAGCAGCGGGTGGCTACACCTTC.

The rearrangement joins TRBV4-1 to TRBJ1-6; 7 bases align to TRBD1. Trimming at V came to 1 base and at J to 9 bases, leaving 9 bases not matched to a gene. Germline CDR1 and CDR2: MGHRA and YSYEKL. This CDR3 spans 16 amino acids. The CDR3 protein is CASSQVPTGEASPLHF. The CDR3 DNA follows: TGCGCCAGCAGCCAAGTCCCAACAGGGGAGGCTTCACCCCTCCACTTT.

This clonotype has a handful of counts. The chain has TRBV12-3 or TRBV12-4 and TRBJ1-1, with 9 bases matching TRBD1. V lost 4 bases and J lost 3; bases outside the gene matches: 6. The CDR3 runs to 15 residues. The CDR3 is CASSSRDRDYTEAFF. CDR3 in DNA: TGTGCCAGCAGTTCCCGGGACAGGGACTACACTGAAGCTTTCTTT.

The sample holds a few counts of this clonotype. The chain links TRBV3-1 to TRBJ2-2; D call uncertain. V lost 1 base and J lost 0, with 6 bases in between. In germline, CDR1 is LGHDT, CDR2 YNNKEL (reference sequence). The CDR3 is 15 amino acids. The CDR3 DNA follows: TGTGCCAGCAGCCAAGGGGCAGCGAACACCGGGGAGCTGTTTTTT. This translates into CASSQGAANTGELFF.

This rearrangement joins TRBV6-5 to TRBJ2-1, with 11 bases that match TRBD1. V was clipped by 5 bases and J by 4 bases; unmatched bases: 7. Germline CDR1 is MNHEY and CDR2 is SVGAGI. The CDR3 has 16 residues. CDR3 loop: CASSTDRDRGYNEQFF. In DNA, the CDR3 is TGTGCCAGCAGTACAGATCGGGACAGGGGGTACAATGAGCAGTTCTTC.

In the case of this clonotype: A much larger clone differs from this one at a single base, so this may be a read error. The gene calls are TRBV20-1 and TRBJ1-2, with TRBD1 matching 8 bases. This CDR3 is 13 amino acids long. Germline V lookup: CDR1 DFQATT, CDR2 SNEGSKA (reference sequence). The CDR3 region has the DNA TGCAGTGCCAGACAGGGGTTGAACTATAGCTACACCTTC. Its protein product is CSARQGLNYSYTF.

The rearrangement uses TRBV12-3 or TRBV12-4 and TRBJ2-5; D gene uncertain. The CDR3 runs 18 residues. V lost 2 bases and J lost 11, with 30 bases in between. CDR3 nucleotide sequence: TGTGCCAGCAGTTTAAGTGGCGATTTATTAGGGTCCTACAATGAGCAGTACTTC. As protein: CASSLSGDLLGSYNEQYF.

V gene TRBV20-1 combines with J gene TRBJ2-5; D is possibly TRBD1 or TRBD2 (6 bases each). The CDR3 is 15 residues long. Trimming left V 6 bases short and J 2 bases short, with 19 bases between. Germline V gene sequence: CDR1 DFQATT, CDR2 SNEGSKA (reference sequence). This CDR3 is CSAPSARGQQETQYF. CDR3 sequence (DNA): TGCAGTGCCCCCTCCGCCCGGGGGCAACAAGAGACCCAGTACTTC.